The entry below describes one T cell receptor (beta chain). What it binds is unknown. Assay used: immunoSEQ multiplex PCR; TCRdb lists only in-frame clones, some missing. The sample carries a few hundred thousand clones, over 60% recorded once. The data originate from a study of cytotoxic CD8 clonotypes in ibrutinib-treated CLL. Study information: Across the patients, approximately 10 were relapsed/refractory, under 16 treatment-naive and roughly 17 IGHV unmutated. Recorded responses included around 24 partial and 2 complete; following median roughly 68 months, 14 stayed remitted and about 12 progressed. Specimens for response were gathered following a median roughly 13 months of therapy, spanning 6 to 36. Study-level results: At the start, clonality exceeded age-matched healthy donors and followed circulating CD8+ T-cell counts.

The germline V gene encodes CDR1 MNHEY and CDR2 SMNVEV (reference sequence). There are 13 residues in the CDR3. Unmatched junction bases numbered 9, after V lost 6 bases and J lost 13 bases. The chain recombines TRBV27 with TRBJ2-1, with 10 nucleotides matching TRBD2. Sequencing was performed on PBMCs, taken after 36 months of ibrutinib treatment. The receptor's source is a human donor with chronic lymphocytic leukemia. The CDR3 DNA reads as TGTGCCAGCAGGCGTACTAGCGGGATCGAACAGTTCTTC. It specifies CASRRTSGIEQFF.